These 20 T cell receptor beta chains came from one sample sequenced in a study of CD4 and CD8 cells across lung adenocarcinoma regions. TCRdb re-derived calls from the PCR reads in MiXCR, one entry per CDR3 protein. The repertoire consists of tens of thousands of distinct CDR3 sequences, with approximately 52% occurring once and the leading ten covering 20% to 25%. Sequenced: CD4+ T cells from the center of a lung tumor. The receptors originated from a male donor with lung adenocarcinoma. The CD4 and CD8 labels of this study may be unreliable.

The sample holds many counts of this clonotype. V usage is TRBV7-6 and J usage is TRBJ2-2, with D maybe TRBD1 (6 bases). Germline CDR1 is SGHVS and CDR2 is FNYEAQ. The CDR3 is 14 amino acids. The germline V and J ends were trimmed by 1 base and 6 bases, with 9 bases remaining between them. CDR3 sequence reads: CASSLEGGAGELFF. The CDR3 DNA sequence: TGTGCCAGCAGCTTAGAAGGGGGAGCCGGGGAGCTGTTTTTT.

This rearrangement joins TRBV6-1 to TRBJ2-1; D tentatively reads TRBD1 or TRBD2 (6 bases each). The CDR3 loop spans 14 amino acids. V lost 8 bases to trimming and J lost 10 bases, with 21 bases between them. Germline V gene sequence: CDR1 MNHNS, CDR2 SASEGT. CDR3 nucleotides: TGTGCCAGCTGGGGGCTGGGGGGCAAAAACGAGCAGTTCTTC. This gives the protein CASWGLGGKNEQFF.

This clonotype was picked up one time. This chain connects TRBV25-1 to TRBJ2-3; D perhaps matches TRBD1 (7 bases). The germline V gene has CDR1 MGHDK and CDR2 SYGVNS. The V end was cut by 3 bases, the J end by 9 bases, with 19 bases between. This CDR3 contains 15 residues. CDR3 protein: CASSDSRGAKNTQYF. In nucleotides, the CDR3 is TGTGCCAGCAGTGATTCCAGGGGGGCGAAAAACACGCAGTATTTT.

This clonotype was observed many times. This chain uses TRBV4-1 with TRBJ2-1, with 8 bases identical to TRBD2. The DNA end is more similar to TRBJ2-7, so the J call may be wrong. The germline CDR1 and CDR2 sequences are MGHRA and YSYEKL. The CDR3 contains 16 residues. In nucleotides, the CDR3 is TGCGCCAGCAGCCAAGGGGGCACTGGACTAGCTTACGAGCAGTACTTC. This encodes CASSQGGTGLAYEQYF.

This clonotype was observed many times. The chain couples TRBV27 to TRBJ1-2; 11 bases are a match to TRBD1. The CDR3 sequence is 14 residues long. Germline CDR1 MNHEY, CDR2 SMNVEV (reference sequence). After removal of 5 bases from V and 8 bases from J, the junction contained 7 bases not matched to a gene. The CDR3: CASSLFWTGGGYTF. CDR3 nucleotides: TGTGCCAGCAGTCTTTTCTGGACAGGGGGCGGCTACACCTTC.

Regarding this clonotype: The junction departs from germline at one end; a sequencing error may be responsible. The CDR3: CASSVGFVRGRPDTQYF. The DNA of the CDR3 is TGTGCCAGCTCGGTGGGGTTCGTTAGGGGGCGCCCAGATACCCAGTACTTT. The chain carries TRBV25-1 and TRBJ2-3, with 7 bases matching TRBD1. The CDR3 spans 17 residues. CDR1 and CDR2 from the germline V gene are MGHDK and SYGVNS.

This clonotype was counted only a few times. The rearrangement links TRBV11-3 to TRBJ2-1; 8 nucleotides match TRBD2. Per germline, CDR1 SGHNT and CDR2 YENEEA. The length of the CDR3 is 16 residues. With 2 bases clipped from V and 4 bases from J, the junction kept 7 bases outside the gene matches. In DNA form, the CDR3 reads TGTGCCAGCAGCTTATCTACCGGGAGGGGGTACAATGAGCAGTTCTTC. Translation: CASSLSTGRGYNEQFF.

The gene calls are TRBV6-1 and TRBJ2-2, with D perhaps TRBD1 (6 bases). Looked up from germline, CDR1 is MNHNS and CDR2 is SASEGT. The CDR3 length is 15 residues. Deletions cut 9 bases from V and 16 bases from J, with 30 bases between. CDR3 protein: CARGLQAGSPGAQFF. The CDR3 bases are TGTGCCAGGGGCCTCCAGGCTGGAAGTCCAGGGGCGCAGTTTTTT.

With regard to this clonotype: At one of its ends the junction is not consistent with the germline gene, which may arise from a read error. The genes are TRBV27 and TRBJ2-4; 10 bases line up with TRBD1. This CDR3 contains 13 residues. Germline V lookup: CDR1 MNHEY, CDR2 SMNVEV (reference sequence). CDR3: CASRDRGSDMQYF. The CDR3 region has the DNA TGTGCCAGCCGGGACAGGGGCTCGGACATGCAGTACTTC.

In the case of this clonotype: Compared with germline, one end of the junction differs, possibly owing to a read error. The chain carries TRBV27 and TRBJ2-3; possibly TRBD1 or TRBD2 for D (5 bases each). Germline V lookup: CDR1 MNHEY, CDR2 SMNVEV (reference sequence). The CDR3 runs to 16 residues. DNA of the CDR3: TGTGCCAGCGGGGTCGACGGGGCCCCTAGCACAGATACGCAGTACTTT. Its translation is CASGVDGAPSTDTQYF.

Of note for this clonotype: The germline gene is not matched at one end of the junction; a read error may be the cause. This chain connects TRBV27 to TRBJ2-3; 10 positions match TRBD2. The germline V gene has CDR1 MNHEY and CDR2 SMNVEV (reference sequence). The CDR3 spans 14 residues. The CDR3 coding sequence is TGTGCCAGCAGGATGAGCGGGGGGGATGATACGCTGTATTTT. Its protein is CASRMSGGDDTLYF.

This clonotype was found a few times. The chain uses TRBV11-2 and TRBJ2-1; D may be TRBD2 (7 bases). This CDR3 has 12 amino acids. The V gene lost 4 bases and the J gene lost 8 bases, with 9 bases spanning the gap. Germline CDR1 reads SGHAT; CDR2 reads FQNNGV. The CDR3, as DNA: TGTGCCAGCAGCTCCGGGGGGCATGAGCAGTTCTTC. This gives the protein CASSSGGHEQFF.

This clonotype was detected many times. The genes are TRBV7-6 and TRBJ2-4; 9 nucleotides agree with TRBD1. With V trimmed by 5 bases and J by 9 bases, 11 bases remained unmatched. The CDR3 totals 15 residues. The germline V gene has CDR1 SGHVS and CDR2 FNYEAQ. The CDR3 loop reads CASSPLQGAGSIQYF. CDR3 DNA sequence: TGTGCCAGCAGCCCTCTACAGGGGGCAGGCAGCATTCAGTACTTC.

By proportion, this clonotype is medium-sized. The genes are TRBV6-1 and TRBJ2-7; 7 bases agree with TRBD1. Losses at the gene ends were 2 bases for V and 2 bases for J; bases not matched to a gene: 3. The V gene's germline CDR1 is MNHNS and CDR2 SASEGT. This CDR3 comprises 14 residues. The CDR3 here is CASSESGQAYEQYF. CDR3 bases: TGTGCCAGCAGTGAATCCGGACAGGCCTACGAGCAGTACTTC.

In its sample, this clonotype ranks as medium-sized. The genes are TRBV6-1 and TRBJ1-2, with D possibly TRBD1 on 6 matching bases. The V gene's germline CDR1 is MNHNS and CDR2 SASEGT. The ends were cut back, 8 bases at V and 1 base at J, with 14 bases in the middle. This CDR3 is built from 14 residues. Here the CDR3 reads CASAEGGVNYGYTF. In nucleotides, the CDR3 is TGTGCCAGCGCTGAGGGGGGGGTTAACTATGGCTACACCTTC.

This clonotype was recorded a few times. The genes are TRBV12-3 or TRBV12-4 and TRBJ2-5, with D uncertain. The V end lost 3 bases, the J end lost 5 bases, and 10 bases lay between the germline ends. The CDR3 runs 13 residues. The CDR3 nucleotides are TGTGCCAGCAGTTTTGTCTCGGCGGAGACCCAGTACTTC. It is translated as CASSFVSAETQYF.

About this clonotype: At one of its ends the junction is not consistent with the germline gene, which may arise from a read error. The CDR3 DNA reads TGTGCCAGCAGTCCGGGCCGCGGGGCTTGTGAGAAAGATACCCAGTATTTT. This gives the protein CASSPGRGACEKDTQYF. The chain joins TRBV27 to TRBJ2-3, with D possibly matching TRBD2 (6 bases). The V gene's germline CDR1 is MNHEY and CDR2 SMNVEV (reference sequence). This CDR3 spans 17 amino acids.

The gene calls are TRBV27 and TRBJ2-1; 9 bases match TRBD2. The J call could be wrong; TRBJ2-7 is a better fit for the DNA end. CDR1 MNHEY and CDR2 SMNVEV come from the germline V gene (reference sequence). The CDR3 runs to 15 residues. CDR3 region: CASSLVAGGTNTQYF. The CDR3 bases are TGTGCCAGCAGTCTCGTGGCGGGAGGGACCAATACGCAGTACTTC.

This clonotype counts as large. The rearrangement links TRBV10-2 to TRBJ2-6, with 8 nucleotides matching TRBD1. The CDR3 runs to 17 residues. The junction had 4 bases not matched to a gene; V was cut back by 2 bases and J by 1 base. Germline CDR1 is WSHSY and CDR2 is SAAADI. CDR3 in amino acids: CASSEGRGRSGANVLTF. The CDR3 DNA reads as TGCGCCAGCAGTGAGGGCAGGGGGCGGTCTGGGGCCAACGTCCTGACTTTC.

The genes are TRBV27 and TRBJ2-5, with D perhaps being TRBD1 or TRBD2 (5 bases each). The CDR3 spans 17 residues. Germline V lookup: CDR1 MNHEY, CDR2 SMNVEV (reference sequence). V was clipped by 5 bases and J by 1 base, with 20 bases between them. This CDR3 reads CASSPGLLGCGQETQYF. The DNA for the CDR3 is TGTGCCAGCAGTCCGGGGCTACTGGGCTGTGGCCAAGAGACCCAGTACTTC.